A selection of T cell receptor beta chains follows, all from one sample in a study of T cell responses to AZD1222 COVID-19 vaccine. Sequencing used immunoSEQ multiplex PCR; TCRdb keeps in-frame clones, though not all of them. The sample lists approximately 120,000 clones; approximately 91% were seen once. The material was peripheral blood, obtained on day 0 of AZD1222 vaccination. The receptors stem from an adult in good health. The CDR3 runs from the conserved cysteine through the conserved F or W. The order of the fields is clone size, V gene, D gene, J gene, CDR3 DNA, CDR3 protein. D genes are given only for firm matches. Only part of the rows carry a size: once, few, many, or a class if the clone is expanded.

clone_size: few; v_call: TRBV19; d_call: -; j_call: TRBJ1-3; cdr3_nt: TGTGCCAGTCTACAGGGTACTGGAAACACCATATATTTT; cdr3_aa: CASLQGTGNTIYF
clone_size: -; v_call: TRBV27; d_call: -; j_call: TRBJ2-7; cdr3_nt: TGTGCCAGCAGTCTCCCGGGAGCCTACGAGCAGTACTTC; cdr3_aa: CASSLPGAYEQYF
clone_size: -; v_call: TRBV21-1; d_call: -; j_call: TRBJ2-1; cdr3_nt: TGTGCCAGCAGCAAAGAGGGGTCCCTACTAGCGGGAGGTCCCCAGGCCTACAATGAGCAGTTCTTC; cdr3_aa: CASSKEGSLLAGGPQAYNEQFF
clone_size: -; v_call: TRBV3-1/TRBV3-2; d_call: TRBD2; j_call: TRBJ2-1; cdr3_nt: TGTGCCAGCAGCCAAAGCGGGAGCACGAATGAGCAGTTCTTC; cdr3_aa: CASSQSGSTNEQFF
clone_size: -; v_call: TRBV9; d_call: -; j_call: TRBJ1-5; cdr3_nt: TGTGCCAGCAGCCCAGGGGACGGTCTGCAGCCCCAGCATTTT; cdr3_aa: CASSPGDGLQPQHF
clone_size: -; v_call: TRBV11-2; d_call: TRBD1; j_call: TRBJ1-1; cdr3_nt: TGTGCCAGCAGCTCGACAGGGCGCACTGAAGCTTTCTTT; cdr3_aa: CASSSTGRTEAFF
clone_size: -; v_call: TRBV18; d_call: -; j_call: TRBJ1-6; cdr3_nt: TGTGCCAGCTCACCAGGGGTAAATAATTCACCCCTCCACTTT; cdr3_aa: CASSPGVNNSPLHF
clone_size: -; v_call: TRBV2; d_call: -; j_call: TRBJ2-7; cdr3_nt: TGTGCCAGCAGTGTGAAGACCAGGGAGCACGAGCAGTACTTC; cdr3_aa: CASSVKTREHEQYF
clone_size: -; v_call: TRBV19; d_call: -; j_call: TRBJ1-4; cdr3_nt: TGTGCCAGTACCCCGGGGGCTACAACTAATGAAAAACTGTTTTTT; cdr3_aa: CASTPGATTNEKLFF
clone_size: -; v_call: TRBV2; d_call: -; j_call: TRBJ1-1; cdr3_nt: TGTGCCAGCAGTGGAGACCGTGGCACTGAAGCTTTCTTT; cdr3_aa: CASSGDRGTEAFF
clone_size: -; v_call: TRBV29-1; d_call: TRBD2; j_call: TRBJ2-1; cdr3_nt: TGCAGCGTGGACGTACTAGCGGGAGGTCAGGGTGAGCAGTTCTTC; cdr3_aa: CSVDVLAGGQGEQFF
clone_size: once; v_call: TRBV19; d_call: -; j_call: TRBJ2-2; cdr3_nt: TGTGCCAGTAGCCTGAGAGGGGGGGAGCTGTTTTTT; cdr3_aa: CASSLRGGELFF
clone_size: -; v_call: TRBV19; d_call: -; j_call: TRBJ2-6; cdr3_nt: TGTGCCAGTAGTACCCAGGGATTTTCCAGCCCCGGGGCCAACGTCCTGACTTTC; cdr3_aa: CASSTQGFSSPGANVLTF
clone_size: -; v_call: TRBV4-1; d_call: -; j_call: TRBJ1-4; cdr3_nt: TGCGCCAGCAGCCAAGCCCCTATTCCAGGAAATGAAAAACTGTTTTTT; cdr3_aa: CASSQAPIPGNEKLFF
clone_size: -; v_call: TRBV7-8; d_call: -; j_call: TRBJ2-5; cdr3_nt: TGTGCCAGCAGCTTTACATCAGACCAAGAGACCCAGTACTTC; cdr3_aa: CASSFTSDQETQYF
clone_size: -; v_call: TRBV18; d_call: -; j_call: TRBJ1-1; cdr3_nt: TGTGCCAGCTCAATAGGACAGTTGAACACTGAAGCTTTCTTT; cdr3_aa: CASSIGQLNTEAFF
clone_size: -; v_call: TRBV4-2; d_call: -; j_call: TRBJ2-1; cdr3_nt: TGTGCCAGCAGCCAAGTGACTGGCTTGAACAATGAGCAGTTCTTC; cdr3_aa: CASSQVTGLNNEQFF
clone_size: -; v_call: TRBV29-1; d_call: TRBD1; j_call: TRBJ1-3; cdr3_nt: TGCAGCGTTGAAGGCGGTGGAGGACAGGGGGTTGGAAACACCATATATTTT; cdr3_aa: CSVEGGGGQGVGNTIYF
clone_size: -; v_call: TRBV21-1; d_call: -; j_call: TRBJ2-7; cdr3_nt: TGTGCCAGCAGCCCCCGGGGAGGCCCGTGTCGGTACTTC; cdr3_aa: CASSPRGGPCRYF
clone_size: few; v_call: TRBV20-1; d_call: -; j_call: TRBJ2-2; cdr3_nt: TGCAGTGCTAGTCAGGGTTGGGTCGGGGAGCTGTTTTTT; cdr3_aa: CSASQGWVGELFF
clone_size: once; v_call: TRBV7-9; d_call: TRBD2; j_call: TRBJ2-7; cdr3_nt: TGTGCCAGCAGAGGACTAGCGGGGAACGAGCAGTACTTC; cdr3_aa: CASRGLAGNEQYF
clone_size: -; v_call: TRBV5-6; d_call: -; j_call: TRBJ2-1; cdr3_nt: TGTGCCAGCAGCTACCCGGGGGCTTACAATGAGCAGTTCTTC; cdr3_aa: CASSYPGAYNEQFF
clone_size: -; v_call: TRBV11-3; d_call: -; j_call: TRBJ2-3; cdr3_nt: TGTGCCAGCAGCTTAGGGCCGAACACAGATACGCAGTATTTT; cdr3_aa: CASSLGPNTDTQYF
clone_size: -; v_call: TRBV6-5; d_call: TRBD2; j_call: TRBJ2-5; cdr3_nt: TGTGCCAGCTGTACGGGGGGGGCCGTGGAGACCCAGTACTTC; cdr3_aa: CASCTGGAVETQYF